A selection of T cell receptor beta chains follows, all from one sample in a study of T-cell reconstitution after alpha-beta-depleted transplantation in children. TCRdb analysed the PCR reads with MiXCR anew, one entry per CDR3 protein. The sample has roughly 100,000 distinct CDR3 sequences, roughly 7.6% seen once. The starting material was PBMCs, obtained before TCRalphabeta/CD19-depleted stem cell transplant. These receptors all stem from a boy aged 2 to 10 with acute lymphoblastic leukemia, due to receive a stem cell transplant. CDR3s include the opening cysteine and the closing phenylalanine or tryptophan. D genes are given only for firm matches. Size values are once, few and many counts, or a class for expanded clones, and some rows have none.

TRBV4-2,TRBJ1-6,15,TRBD1,few,TGTGCCAGCAGCCCCTGGGACAGGGGTCGTTCACCCCTCCACTTT,CASSPWDRGRSPLHF
TRBV6-2/TRBV6-3,TRBJ2-3,15,TRBD1,few,TGTGCCAGCAGTCCGCGGACAGGGTTCACAGATACGCAGTATTTT,CASSPRTGFTDTQYF
TRBV6-1,TRBJ2-2,14,TRBD1,few,TGTGCCAGCAGTGAACAGGGGGCTATCGGGGAGCTGTTTTTT,CASSEQGAIGELFF
TRBV6-6,TRBJ2-4,15,NA,NA,TGTGCCAGCAGACAGGACGGCCTAGCCAAAAACATTCAGTACTTC,CASRQDGLAKNIQYF
TRBV4-1,TRBJ1-4,16,NA,NA,TGCGCCAGCAGCCAAGTGGGAATGGCAGGGGTTGAAAAACTGTTTTTT,CASSQVGMAGVEKLFF
TRBV7-2,TRBJ2-3,14,NA,NA,TGTGCCAGCAGCTTAGCGCAGGCTCCATCGACGCAGTATTTT,CASSLAQAPSTQYF
TRBV5-1,TRBJ2-1,15,TRBD2,NA,TGCGCCAGCAGCTTGGCCGGGGGGGTCTACAATGAGCAGTTCTTC,CASSLAGGVYNEQFF
TRBV5-1,TRBJ1-1,16,TRBD1,few,TGCGCCAGCAGCTCAGACAGGGGGCTTTTGAACACTGAAGCTTTCTTT,CASSSDRGLLNTEAFF
TRBV5-1,TRBJ1-1,15,NA,NA,TGCGCCAGCAGCTTGGGGGTACAGATGAACACTGAAGCTTTCTTT,CASSLGVQMNTEAFF
TRBV9,TRBJ1-1,15,TRBD1,many,TGTGCCAGCAGCCCCCGGACAGGGAGCAATTCTGAAGCTTTCTTT,CASSPRTGSNSEAFF
TRBV7-7,TRBJ2-5,15,TRBD1,few,TGTGCCAGCAGCTTAGCTGGACAGGGACAAGAGACCCAGTACTTC,CASSLAGQGQETQYF
TRBV28,TRBJ1-6,15,TRBD1,NA,TGTGCCAGCAGTCGTACCGGGACAGGGGCTTCACCCCTCCACTTT,CASSRTGTGASPLHF
TRBV6-4,TRBJ2-3,17,TRBD2,many,TGTGCCAGCAGCGCCGCCGCAGGTAGCGGGGGCACAGATACGCAGTATTTT,CASSAAAGSGGTDTQYF
TRBV6-2/TRBV6-3,TRBJ2-6,18,NA,NA,TGTGCCAGCAGTTACGAGCAGGGGAGGGTCTCTGGGGCCAACGTCCTGACTTTC,CASSYEQGRVSGANVLTF
TRBV18,TRBJ2-7,14,NA,few,TGTGCCAGCTCACCACCGCTTGAAACCTACGAGCAGTACTTC,CASSPPLETYEQYF
TRBV29-1,TRBJ1-1,12,NA,NA,TGCAGCGTTGAGGGCCCGCAGGATGAAGCTTTCTTT,CSVEGPQDEAFF
TRBV12-2,TRBJ1-5,14,NA,NA,TGTGCAAGTCGCTTAGTAAGGGGTACCAAGCCCCAGCATTTT,CASRLVRGTKPQHF
TRBV11-2,TRBJ2-5,11,NA,NA,TGTGCCAGCAGCTTCGAACTGACCCAGTACTTC,CASSFELTQYF
TRBV3-1,TRBJ1-2,14,NA,NA,TGTGCCAGCAGCCATGGGGGTTCGAGCTATGGCTACACCTTC,CASSHGGSSYGYTF
TRBV20-1,TRBJ1-1,13,NA,NA,TGCAGTGCTAGGCCAGCCGAGAACACTGAAGCTTTCTTT,CSARPAENTEAFF
TRBV9,TRBJ2-1,16,NA,few,TGTGCCAGCAGCCCAGGGGGGGGCCCCCTCTACAATGAGCAGTTCTTC,CASSPGGGPLYNEQFF
TRBV2,TRBJ2-3,16,TRBD2,many,TGTGCCAGCAGGGCCCCCCGTGGCGGGGGTGCGGATACGCAGTATTTT,CASRAPRGGGADTQYF
TRBV28,TRBJ2-4,16,TRBD2,NA,TGCGCCAGCACCACGAGCGGGGGGATAGCCAAAAACATTCAGTACTTC,CASTTSGGIAKNIQYF
TRBV9,TRBJ2-3,15,NA,few,TGTGCCAGCAGCGACTACGAGGGGGTTACAGATACGCAGTATTTT,CASSDYEGVTDTQYF
TRBV20-1,TRBJ2-1,18,NA,NA,TGCAGTGCTAGAGATGACGATAAGCGGCTAGGTGTGGGCAATGAGCAGTTCTTC,CSARDDDKRLGVGNEQFF
TRBV6-5,TRBJ2-7,13,NA,NA,TGTGCCAGCAGTTCCGACGGAGACTACGAGCAGTACTTC,CASSSDGDYEQYF
TRBV7-3,TRBJ2-1,11,NA,many,TGTGCCAGCAGCTTGGGTTTTGAGCAGTTCTTC,CASSLGFEQFF
TRBV12-3/TRBV12-4,TRBJ2-5,16,TRBD2,NA,TGTGCCAGCAGTTTCGTTGGACGGGGGGGCTCTGAGACCCAGTACTTC,CASSFVGRGGSETQYF
TRBV6-1,TRBJ2-3,14,TRBD2,few,TGTGCCGGCAAACTAGCGGGGGCCACAGATACGCAGTATTTT,CAGKLAGATDTQYF
TRBV5-5,TRBJ2-5,13,NA,few,TGTGCCAGCAGCTTGGTTGGGCAAGAGACCCAGTACTTC,CASSLVGQETQYF
TRBV2,TRBJ2-3,13,NA,many,TGTGCCAGCAGGACGGACATCCCAGATACGCAGTATTTT,CASRTDIPDTQYF
TRBV14,TRBJ2-7,16,NA,many,TGTGCCAGCAGCCACTCCCCCGGGGCGAGGTCCTACGAGCAGTACTTC,CASSHSPGARSYEQYF
TRBV20-1,TRBJ2-3,11,NA,many,TGCAGTGCTACAGTAGCAGATACGCAGTATTTT,CSATVADTQYF
TRBV7-2,TRBJ2-6,16,NA,many,TGTGCCAGCACCCAGGGACGGGGAGCTGGGGCCAACGTCCTGACTTTC,CASTQGRGAGANVLTF
TRBV20-1,TRBJ2-1,14,TRBD2,few,TGCAGTGCTAGAGTAGCGGGGGGGCTCGATGAGCAGTTCTTC,CSARVAGGLDEQFF
TRBV29-1,TRBJ2-3,15,TRBD2,many,TGCAGCGTTGGGACTAGCGGGGGGGTCACAGATACGCAGTATTTT,CSVGTSGGVTDTQYF
TRBV7-2,TRBJ1-2,14,TRBD1,medium-sized,TGTGCCAGCAGCTTATCCGGACAGGGGGGGGGCTACACCTTC,CASSLSGQGGGYTF
TRBV6-4,TRBJ2-3,15,TRBD1,many,TGTGCCAGCAGTGACGGGTCAGGGGGAGAGGATACGCAGTATTTT,CASSDGSGGEDTQYF
TRBV7-2,TRBJ2-7,14,NA,many,TGTGCCAGCAGCTTAGCGCAGGGGACCTACGAGCAGTACTTC,CASSLAQGTYEQYF
TRBV20-1,TRBJ1-1,12,NA,many,TGCAGTGCCAGCGGAGGGTACACTGAAGCTTTCTTT,CSASGGYTEAFF
TRBV7-2,TRBJ2-5,14,NA,NA,TGTGCCAGCAGCTTACGGCTACCTCAAGAGACCCAGTACTTC,CASSLRLPQETQYF
TRBV19,TRBJ1-6,15,NA,NA,TGTGCCAGTAGTATGCAACAGGGAGACAGTTCACCCCTCCACTTT,CASSMQQGDSSPLHF
TRBV6-4,TRBJ2-1,13,NA,many,TGTGCCAGCAGTTGGGGCATTAACAATGAGCAGTTCTTC,CASSWGINNEQFF
TRBV5-1,TRBJ2-3,15,TRBD1,many,TGCGCCAGCAGCCCTTCCCGCAACAGGGGAGATACGCAGTATTTT,CASSPSRNRGDTQYF
TRBV20-1,TRBJ1-5,13,NA,many,TGCAGTGCTAGTGGTGGGTGGCTCCAGCCCCAGCATTTT,CSASGGWLQPQHF
TRBV20-1,TRBJ1-3,14,NA,NA,TGCAGTGCTAGCCCGGGGATTTCTGGAAACACCATATATTTT,CSASPGISGNTIYF
TRBV27,TRBJ2-7,14,NA,few,TGTGCCAGCGCCCAGCGAGTCTTTGTCTACGAGCAGTACTTC,CASAQRVFVYEQYF
TRBV3-1,TRBJ1-1,14,NA,NA,TGTGCCAGCAGCCCACACAGGGAGGGGACTGAAGCTTTCTTT,CASSPHREGTEAFF
TRBV20-1,TRBJ2-1,16,TRBD2,many,TGCAGTGCCCTCGGGACTAGCGCAGGCTCCTACAATGAGCAGTTCTTC,CSALGTSAGSYNEQFF
TRBV20-1,TRBJ1-2,14,NA,few,TGCAGTGCTAGAGGTCCGGGCACTAACTATGGCTACACCTTC,CSARGPGTNYGYTF
TRBV7-6,TRBJ2-3,14,TRBD2,once,TGTGCCAGCAGTCCAGCGGGGGCGGGAGATACGCAGTATTTT,CASSPAGAGDTQYF
TRBV29-1,TRBJ2-7,13,NA,few,TGCAGCGTTGGACGACCGGGATCCTACGAGCAGTACTTC,CSVGRPGSYEQYF
TRBV20-1,TRBJ2-2,16,NA,few,TGCAGTGCTAGAGATCCGGGGCGGGGTTTTACCGGGGAGCTGTTTTTT,CSARDPGRGFTGELFF
TRBV20-1,TRBJ2-7,12,NA,many,TGCAGTGCTAGAGACCGACAGTACGAGCAGTACTTC,CSARDRQYEQYF